This T cell receptor (beta chain) was identified during a study of T cell responses to AZD1222 COVID-19 vaccine. About this clone itself: Its antigen is unidentified.

Germline-derived CDR1 and CDR2 are SGDLS and YYNGEE. Germline trimming cut 6 bases from V and 0 bases from J; bases unmatched to any gene: 7. The CDR3 is 15 amino acids. Study results and caveats: After the peak T cell response, and only then, were repertoires sampled. Spike as a whole was targeted by vaccine-associated CD4 TCRs, dominant at 160-218 and 743-854. Increased Spike-specific TCR breadth and depth were observed after two AZD1222 doses.

This table comes from immunoSEQ multiplex PCR, and its TCRdb copy is limited to in-frame clones, with some not included. The profile covers roughly 120,000 clones, with more than 85% appearing a single time and 2% to 3% taken by the ten largest. This clonotype originated in an adult in good health. The chain is built from TRBV9 and TRBJ2-3, with 7 bases matching TRBD2. This specimen consisted of peripheral blood, obtained on day 0 of AZD1222 vaccination. The CDR3 loop is CASTSGDSSTDTQYF. The CDR3 nucleotides read TGTGCCAGCACAAGCGGGGATTCTAGCACAGATACGCAGTATTTT.